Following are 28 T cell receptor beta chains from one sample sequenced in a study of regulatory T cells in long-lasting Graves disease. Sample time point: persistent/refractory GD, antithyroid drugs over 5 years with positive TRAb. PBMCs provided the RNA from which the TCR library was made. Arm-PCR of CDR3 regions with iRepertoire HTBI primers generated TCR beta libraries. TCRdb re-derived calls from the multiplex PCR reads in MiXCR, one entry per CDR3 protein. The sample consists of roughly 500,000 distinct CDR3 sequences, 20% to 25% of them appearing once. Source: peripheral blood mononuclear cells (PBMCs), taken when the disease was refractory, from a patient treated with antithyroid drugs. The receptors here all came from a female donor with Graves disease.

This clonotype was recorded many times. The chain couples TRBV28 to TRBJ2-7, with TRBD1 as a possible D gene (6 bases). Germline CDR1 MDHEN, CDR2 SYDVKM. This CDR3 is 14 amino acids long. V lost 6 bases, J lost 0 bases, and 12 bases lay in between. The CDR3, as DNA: TGTGCCAGCAGACTAGGGGGTTACTCCTACGAGCAGTACTTC. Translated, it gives CASRLGGYSYEQYF.

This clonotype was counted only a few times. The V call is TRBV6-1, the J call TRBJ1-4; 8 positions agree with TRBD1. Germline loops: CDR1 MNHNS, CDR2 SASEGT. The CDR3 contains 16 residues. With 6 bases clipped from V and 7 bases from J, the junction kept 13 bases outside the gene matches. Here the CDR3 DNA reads TGTGCCAGCAGCCACACCGGGGGCAGGGGGCGTGAAAAACTGTTTTTT. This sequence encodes CASSHTGGRGREKLFF.

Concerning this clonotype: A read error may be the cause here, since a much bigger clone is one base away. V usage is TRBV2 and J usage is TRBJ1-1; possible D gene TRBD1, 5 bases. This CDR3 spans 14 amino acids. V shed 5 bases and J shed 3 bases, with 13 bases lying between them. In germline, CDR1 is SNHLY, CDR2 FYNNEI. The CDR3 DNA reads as TGTGCCAGCAGTCCACAGGAGTTCCACACTGAAGCTTTCTTT. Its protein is CASSPQEFHTEAFF.

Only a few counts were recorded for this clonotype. CDR3 sequence (DNA): TGCGCCAGCAGCTTGGCCGGGACGGACGGAGAGACCCAGTACTTC. It codes for CASSLAGTDGETQYF. The V and J genes are TRBV5-1 and TRBJ2-5; D is tentatively TRBD1 or TRBD2 (5 bases each). Trimming shortened V by 0 bases and J by 4 bases, and 13 bases separated the two germline ends. The CDR3 loop spans 15 amino acids. The germline CDR1 and CDR2 sequences are SGHRS and YFSETQ.

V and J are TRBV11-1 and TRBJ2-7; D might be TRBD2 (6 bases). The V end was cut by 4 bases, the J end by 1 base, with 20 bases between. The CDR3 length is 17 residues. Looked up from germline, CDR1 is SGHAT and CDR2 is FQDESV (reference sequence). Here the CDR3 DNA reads TGTGCCAGCAGCTCAGGTCCGGGACTCCAATATTCCTACGAGCAGTACTTC. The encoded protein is CASSSGPGLQYSYEQYF.

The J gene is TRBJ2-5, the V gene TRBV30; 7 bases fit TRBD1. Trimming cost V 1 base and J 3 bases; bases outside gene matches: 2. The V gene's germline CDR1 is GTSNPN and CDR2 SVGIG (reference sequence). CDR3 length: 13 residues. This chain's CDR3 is CAWSETGEETQYF. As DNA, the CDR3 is TGTGCCTGGAGTGAAACAGGGGAAGAGACCCAGTACTTC.

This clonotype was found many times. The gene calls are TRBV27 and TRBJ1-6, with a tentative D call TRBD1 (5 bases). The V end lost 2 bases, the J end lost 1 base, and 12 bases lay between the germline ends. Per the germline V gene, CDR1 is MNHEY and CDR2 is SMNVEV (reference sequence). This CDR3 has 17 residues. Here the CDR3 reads CASSLGGKVSYNSPLHF. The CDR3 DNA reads TGTGCCAGCAGTTTAGGGGGGAAGGTGTCCTATAATTCACCCCTCCACTTT.

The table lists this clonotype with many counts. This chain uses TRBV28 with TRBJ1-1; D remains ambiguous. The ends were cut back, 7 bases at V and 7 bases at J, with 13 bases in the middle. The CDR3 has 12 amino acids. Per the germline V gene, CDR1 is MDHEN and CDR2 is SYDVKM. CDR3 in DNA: TGTGCCAGCACCCTAGCGGACGGTGAAGCTTTCTTT. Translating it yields CASTLADGEAFF.

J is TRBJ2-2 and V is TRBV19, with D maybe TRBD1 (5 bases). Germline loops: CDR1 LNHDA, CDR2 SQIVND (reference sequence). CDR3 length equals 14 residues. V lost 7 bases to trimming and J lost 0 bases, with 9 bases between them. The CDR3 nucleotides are TGTGCCAGTACGAGACAGCCGAACACCGGGGAGCTGTTTTTT. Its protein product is CASTRQPNTGELFF.

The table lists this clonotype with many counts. In DNA, the CDR3 is TGTGCCAGCAGGAAACAAACGGCCTCACCTAATGAAAAACTGTTTTTT. Its protein product is CASRKQTASPNEKLFF. The chain recombines TRBV2 with TRBJ1-4; no firm D call. The CDR3 has 16 residues. Looked up from germline, CDR1 is SNHLY and CDR2 is FYNNEI. V lost 6 bases to trimming and J lost 3 bases, with 17 bases between them. Supplemented by reference TRBV2 and TRBJ1-4, the full variable domain reads EPEVTQTPSHQVTQMGQEVILRCVPISNHLYFYWYRQILGQKVEFLVSFYNNEISEKSEIFDDQFSVERPDGSNFTLKIRSTKLEDSAMYFCASRKQTASPNEKLFFGSGTQLSVL.

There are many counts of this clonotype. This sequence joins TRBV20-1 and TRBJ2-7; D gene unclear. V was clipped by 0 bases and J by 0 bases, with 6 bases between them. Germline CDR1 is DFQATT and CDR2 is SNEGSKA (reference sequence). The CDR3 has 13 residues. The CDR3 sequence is CSARDRHSYEQYF. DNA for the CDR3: TGCAGTGCTAGAGATAGGCACTCCTACGAGCAGTACTTC.

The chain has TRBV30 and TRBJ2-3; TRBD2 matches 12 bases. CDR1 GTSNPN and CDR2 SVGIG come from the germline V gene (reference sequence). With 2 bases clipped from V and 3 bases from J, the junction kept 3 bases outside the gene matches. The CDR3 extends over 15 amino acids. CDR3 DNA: TGTGCCTGGAGTCATGGGACTAGCGGGACAGATACGCAGTATTTT. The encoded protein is CAWSHGTSGTDTQYF.

The CDR3 DNA reads as TGCAGCGCTGAGGCGGCTCGAAACTATGGCTACACCTTC. Its protein is CSAEAARNYGYTF. The chain uses TRBV29-1 and TRBJ1-2; D gene uncertain. V was shortened by 7 bases and J by 2 bases, with 14 bases between the two germline ends. The CDR3 is 13 amino acids. The germline V gene encodes CDR1 SQVTM and CDR2 ANQGSEA.

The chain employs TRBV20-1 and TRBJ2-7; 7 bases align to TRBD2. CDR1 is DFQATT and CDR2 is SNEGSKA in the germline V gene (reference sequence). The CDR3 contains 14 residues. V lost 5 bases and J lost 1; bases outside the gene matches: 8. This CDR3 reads CSAGRSSGSYEQYF. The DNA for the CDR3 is TGCAGTGCTGGCCGGTCTAGCGGATCCTACGAGCAGTACTTC.

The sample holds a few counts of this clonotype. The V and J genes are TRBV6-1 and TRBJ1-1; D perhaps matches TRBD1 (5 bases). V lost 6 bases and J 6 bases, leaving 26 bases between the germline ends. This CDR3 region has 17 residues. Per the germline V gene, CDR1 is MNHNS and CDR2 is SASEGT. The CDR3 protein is CASRRLIKDPTGPEAFF. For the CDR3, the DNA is TGTGCCAGCAGACGGCTCATAAAGGACCCGACGGGGCCTGAAGCTTTCTTT.

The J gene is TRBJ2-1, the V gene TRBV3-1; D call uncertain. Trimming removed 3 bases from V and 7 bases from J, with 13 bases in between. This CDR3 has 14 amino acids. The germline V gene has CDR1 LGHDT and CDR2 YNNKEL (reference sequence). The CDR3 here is CASSHRTPGNEQFF. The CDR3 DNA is TGTGCCAGCAGCCATCGGACCCCAGGAAATGAGCAGTTCTTC.

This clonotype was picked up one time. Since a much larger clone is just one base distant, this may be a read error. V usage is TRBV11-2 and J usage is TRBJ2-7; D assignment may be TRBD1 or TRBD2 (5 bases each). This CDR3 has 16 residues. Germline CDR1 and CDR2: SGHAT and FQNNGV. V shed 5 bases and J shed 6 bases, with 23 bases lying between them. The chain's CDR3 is CASSPVSQGAHSEQYF. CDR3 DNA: TGTGCCAGCAGCCCCGTGTCGCAGGGAGCGCATTCCGAGCAGTACTTC.

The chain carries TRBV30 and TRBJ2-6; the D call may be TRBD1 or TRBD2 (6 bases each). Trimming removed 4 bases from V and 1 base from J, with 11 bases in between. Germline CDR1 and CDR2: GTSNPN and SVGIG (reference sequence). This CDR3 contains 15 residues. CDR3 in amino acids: CAWNRGASGANVLTF. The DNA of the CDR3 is TGTGCCTGGAATAGGGGGGCGTCTGGGGCCAACGTCCTGACTTTC.

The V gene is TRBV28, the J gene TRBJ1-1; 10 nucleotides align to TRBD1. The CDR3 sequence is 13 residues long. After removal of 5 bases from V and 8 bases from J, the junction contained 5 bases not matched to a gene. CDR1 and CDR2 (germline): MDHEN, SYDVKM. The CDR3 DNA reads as TGTGCCAGCAGTCCCGGACAGGGGGGGGAAGCTTTCTTT. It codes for CASSPGQGGEAFF.

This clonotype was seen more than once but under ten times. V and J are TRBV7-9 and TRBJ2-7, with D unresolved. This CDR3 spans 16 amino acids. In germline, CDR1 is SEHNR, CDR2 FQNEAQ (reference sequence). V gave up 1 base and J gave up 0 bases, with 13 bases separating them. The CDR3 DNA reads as TGTGCCAGCAGCTTAGTCGGTGGGCAAGACTCCTACGAGCAGTACTTC. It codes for CASSLVGGQDSYEQYF.

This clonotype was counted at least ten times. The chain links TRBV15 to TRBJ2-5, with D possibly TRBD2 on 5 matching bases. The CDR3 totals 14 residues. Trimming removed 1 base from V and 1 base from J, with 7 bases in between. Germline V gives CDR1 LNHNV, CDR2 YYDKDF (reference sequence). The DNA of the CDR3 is TGTGCCACCAGCAGAGGAGAGGGCCAAGAGACCCAGTACTTC. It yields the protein CATSRGEGQETQYF.

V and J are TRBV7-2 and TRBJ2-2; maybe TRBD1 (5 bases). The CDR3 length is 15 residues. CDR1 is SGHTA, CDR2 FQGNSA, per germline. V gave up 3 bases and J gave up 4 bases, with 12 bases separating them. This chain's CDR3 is CASSFLGAGTGELFF. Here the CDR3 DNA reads TGTGCCAGCAGCTTCCTAGGGGCCGGCACCGGGGAGCTGTTTTTT. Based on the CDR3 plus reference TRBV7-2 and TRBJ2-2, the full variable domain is GAGVSQSPSNKVTEKGKDVELRCDPISGHTALYWYRQSLGQGLEFLIYFQGNSAPDKSGLPSDRFSAERTGGSVSTLTIQRTQQEDSAVYLCASSFLGAGTGELFFGEGSRLTVL.

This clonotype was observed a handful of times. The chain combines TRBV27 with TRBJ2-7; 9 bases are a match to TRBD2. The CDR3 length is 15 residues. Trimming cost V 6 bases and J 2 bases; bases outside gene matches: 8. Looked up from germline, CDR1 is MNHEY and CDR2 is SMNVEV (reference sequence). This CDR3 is CASSRTAGGPYEQYF. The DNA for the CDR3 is TGTGCCAGCAGCCGGACAGCGGGGGGTCCCTACGAGCAGTACTTC.

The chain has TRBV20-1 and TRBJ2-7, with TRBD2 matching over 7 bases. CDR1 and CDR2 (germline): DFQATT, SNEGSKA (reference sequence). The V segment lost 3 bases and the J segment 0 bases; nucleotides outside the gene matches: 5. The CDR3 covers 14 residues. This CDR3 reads CSASKLADSYEQYF. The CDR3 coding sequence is TGCAGTGCTAGTAAGCTAGCGGACTCCTACGAGCAGTACTTC.

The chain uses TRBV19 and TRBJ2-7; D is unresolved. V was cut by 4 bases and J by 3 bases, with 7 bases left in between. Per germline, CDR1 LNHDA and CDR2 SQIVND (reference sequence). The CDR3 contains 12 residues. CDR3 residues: CASSSGIYEQYF. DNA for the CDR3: TGTGCCAGTAGTAGCGGAATCTACGAGCAGTACTTC.

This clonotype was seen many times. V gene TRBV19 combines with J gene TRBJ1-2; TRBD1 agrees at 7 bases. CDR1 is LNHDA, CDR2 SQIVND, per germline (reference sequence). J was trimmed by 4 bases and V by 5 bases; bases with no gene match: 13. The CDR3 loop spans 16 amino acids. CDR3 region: CASSETGTVPVYGYTF. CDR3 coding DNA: TGTGCCAGTAGTGAAACCGGGACAGTCCCGGTCTATGGCTACACCTTC.

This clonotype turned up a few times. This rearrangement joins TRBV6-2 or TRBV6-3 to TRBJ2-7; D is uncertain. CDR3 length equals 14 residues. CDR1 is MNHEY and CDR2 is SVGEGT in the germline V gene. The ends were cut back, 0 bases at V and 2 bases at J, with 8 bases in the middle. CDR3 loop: CASSYSEATYEQYF. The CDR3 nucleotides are TGTGCCAGCAGTTACTCTGAGGCCACCTACGAGCAGTACTTC.

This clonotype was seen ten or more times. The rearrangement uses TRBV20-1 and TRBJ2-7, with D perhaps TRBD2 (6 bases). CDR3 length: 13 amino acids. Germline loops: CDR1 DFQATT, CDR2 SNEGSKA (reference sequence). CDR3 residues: CSPPGLRSYEQYF. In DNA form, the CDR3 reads TGCAGCCCACCGGGACTGCGCTCCTACGAGCAGTACTTC.